These 15 T cell receptor beta chains share one sample of origin, sequenced in a study of shared clonotypes between healthy human individuals. In the naive CD8 group, cells lacked CD45RO and were positively selected for CCR7, so terminally differentiated effector memory CD45RA+ cells were left out. Sequencing used immunoSEQ multiplex PCR; TCRdb keeps in-frame clones, though not all of them. This sample carries some 2,000,000 clones, about 95% of them seen once, and the ten largest clones take roughly 1%. Sequences were obtained from naive CD8+ T cells sorted from blood. Receptors were obtained from a man aged 18 to 29 in good health.

This sequence joins TRBV5-6 and TRBJ2-7; no definite D call. The CDR3 sequence is 13 residues long. Germline V lookup: CDR1 SGHDT, CDR2 YYEEEE. The V end was cut by 3 bases, the J end by 2 bases, with 9 bases between. The CDR3 here is CASSSDVPYEQYF. In DNA form, the CDR3 reads TGTGCCAGCAGCTCGGATGTCCCCTACGAGCAGTACTTC.

Only a few counts were recorded for this clone. V gene TRBV5-6 combines with J gene TRBJ1-1; TRBD1 agrees at 10 bases. The CDR3 length is 17 residues. V lost 2 bases and J lost 1; bases outside the gene matches: 8. Germline V gene lookup returns CDR1 SGHDT and CDR2 YYEEEE. The CDR3 spells CASSFGTGAMGNTEAFF. The CDR3 nucleotides are TGTGCCAGCAGCTTCGGGACAGGGGCGATGGGGAACACTGAAGCTTTCTTT.

V usage is TRBV13 and J usage is TRBJ2-7; D unresolved. V was pared by 1 base and J by 0 bases, with 10 bases between. The CDR3 loop spans 15 amino acids. The germline CDR1 and CDR2 sequences are PRHDT and FYEKMQ (reference sequence). The CDR3 sequence is CASSLESESSYEQYF. DNA of the CDR3: TGTGCCAGCAGCTTAGAATCAGAATCCTCCTACGAGCAGTACTTC.

The V call is TRBV28, the J call TRBJ1-5, with a weak D call TRBD1 (6 bases). Trimming removed 6 bases at V and 1 base at J, with 22 bases between. Per the germline V gene, CDR1 is MDHEN and CDR2 is SYDVKM. The CDR3 spans 18 residues. CDR3: CASRTLGGGLDSNQPQHF. The CDR3 DNA sequence: TGTGCCAGCAGGACTTTGGGAGGGGGGCTCGACAGCAATCAGCCCCAGCATTTT.

The chain employs TRBV9 and TRBJ2-1; tentative D call: TRBD1 (6 bases). V was shortened by 5 bases and J by 3 bases, with 15 bases between the two germline ends. The germline V gene has CDR1 SGDLS and CDR2 YYNGEE. The CDR3 contains 15 residues. The CDR3 here is CASSSQGIIYNEQFF. DNA of the CDR3: TGTGCCAGCAGTTCTCAGGGGATAATCTACAATGAGCAGTTCTTC. Based on the CDR3 plus reference TRBV9 and TRBJ2-1, the full variable domain is DSGVTQTPKHLITATGQRVTLRCSPRSGDLSVYWYQQSLDQGLQFLIQYYNGEERAKGNILERFSAQQFPDLHSELNLSSLELGDSALYFCASSSQGIIYNEQFFGPGTRLTVL.

V and J are TRBV19 and TRBJ2-7; D gene unclear. CDR1 and CDR2 from the germline V gene are LNHDA and SQIVND (reference sequence). V dropped 5 bases and J dropped 0 bases, with 11 bases sitting between them. The CDR3 contains 14 residues. CDR3 DNA sequence: TGTGCCAGTAGTCTGGTCTTTGCCTCCTACGAGCAGTACTTC. The encoded protein is CASSLVFASYEQYF. Variable domain in full (rest from reference TRBV19 and TRBJ2-7): DGGITQSPKYLFRKEGQNVTLSCEQNLNHDAMYWYRQDPGQGLRLIYYSQIVNDFQKGDIAEGYSVSREKKESFPLTVTSAQKNPTAFYLCASSLVFASYEQYFGPGTRLTVT.

The rearrangement links TRBV7-2 to TRBJ2-3, with a tentative D call TRBD1 (5 bases). The ends were cut back, 5 bases at V and 3 bases at J, with 15 bases in the middle. The CDR3 runs to 15 residues. CDR1 and CDR2 (germline): SGHTA, FQGNSA. CDR3 sequence reads: CASSLTGAVTDTQYF. The CDR3 bases are TGTGCCAGCAGCCTAACTGGGGCGGTAACAGATACGCAGTATTTT.

A single count supports this clone. The rearrangement joins TRBV6-1 to TRBJ1-2, with a possible D match to TRBD1 (5 bases). Deletions cut 3 bases from V and 2 bases from J, with 13 bases between. The germline gives CDR1 MNHNS, CDR2 SASEGT. The CDR3 length is 15 residues. CDR3 residues: CASSDRKTANYGYTF. The CDR3 DNA reads as TGTGCCAGCAGTGACCGGAAGACAGCAAACTATGGCTACACCTTC.

This rearrangement joins TRBV7-6 to TRBJ1-3; TRBD1 matches at 9 bases. CDR3 length: 16 residues. CDR1 is SGHVS, CDR2 FNYEAQ, per germline. The trim removed 4 bases at V and 2 bases at J, leaving 6 bases unmatched. For the CDR3, the DNA is TGTGCCAGCAGCTCGGGACAGGGACAAGCTGGAAACACCATATATTTT. This encodes CASSSGQGQAGNTIYF.

The rearrangement links TRBV4-3 to TRBJ2-7; TRBD2 matches 8 bases. Germline CDR1 reads LGHNA; CDR2 reads YSLEER. This CDR3 has 15 residues. With 0 bases clipped from V and 2 bases from J, the junction kept 3 bases outside the gene matches. As DNA, the CDR3 is TGCGCCAGCAGCCAAGAGGAAGCGGGAGCCTACGAGCAGTACTTC. Protein sequence: CASSQEEAGAYEQYF.

This clone was picked up one time. The chain carries TRBV7-9 and TRBJ2-7, with TRBD1 matching over 9 bases. The germline gives CDR1 SEHNR, CDR2 FQNEAQ (reference sequence). The length of the CDR3 is 16 residues. The V segment lost 7 bases and the J segment 4 bases; nucleotides outside the gene matches: 14. CDR3 DNA: TGTGCCAGCAACCAACTTCCGGGACAGGGTGGATACGAGCAGTACTTC. It translates to CASNQLPGQGGYEQYF.

Regarding this clone: Other DNA variants within this sample encode the same CDR3. The chain is built from TRBV7-9 and TRBJ1-1, with D hard to call. This CDR3 is 10 amino acids long. Germline assignment: CDR1 SEHNR and CDR2 FQNEAQ (reference sequence). Trimming shortened V by 2 bases and J by 7 bases, and 2 bases separated the two germline ends. The CDR3 reads CASSLSEAFF. In nucleotides, the CDR3 is TGTGCCAGCAGCTTAAGTGAAGCTTTCTTT.

This clone was counted between two and nine times. The chain links TRBV6-5 to TRBJ1-6, with D uncertain. V shed 2 bases and J shed 8 bases, with 7 bases lying between them. Germline loops: CDR1 MNHEY, CDR2 SVGAGI. This CDR3 comprises 13 residues. CDR3 region: CASSYVRDSPLHF. CDR3 nucleotide sequence: TGTGCCAGCAGTTACGTACGGGATTCACCCCTCCACTTT.

The chain has TRBV13 and TRBJ1-4, with 10 bases identical to TRBD1. With V trimmed by 0 bases and J by 0 bases, 4 bases remained unmatched. CDR1 is PRHDT, CDR2 FYEKMQ, per germline (reference sequence). This CDR3 comprises 18 residues. In nucleotides, the CDR3 is TGTGCCAGCAGCTTAGGCGGGGGACAGGGGACAACTAATGAAAAACTGTTTTTT. Protein: CASSLGGGQGTTNEKLFF.

This clone was detected only once. This chain uses TRBV25-1 with TRBJ1-5; D call uncertain. Germline V gene data show CDR1 as MGHDK and CDR2 as SYGVNS. Trimming pared 6 bases from V and 3 bases from J, leaving 6 bases between. The CDR3 is 12 residues long. Here the CDR3 reads CASRRDNQPQHF. Here the CDR3 DNA reads TGTGCCAGCAGGAGGGACAATCAGCCCCAGCATTTT. Looking up the rest from reference TRBV25-1 and TRBJ1-5 gives the full variable domain: EADIYQTPRYLVIGTGKKITLECSQTMGHDKMYWYQQDPGMELHLIHYSYGVNSTEKGDLSSESTVSRIRTEHFPLTLESARPSHTSQYLCASRRDNQPQHFGDGTRLSIL.